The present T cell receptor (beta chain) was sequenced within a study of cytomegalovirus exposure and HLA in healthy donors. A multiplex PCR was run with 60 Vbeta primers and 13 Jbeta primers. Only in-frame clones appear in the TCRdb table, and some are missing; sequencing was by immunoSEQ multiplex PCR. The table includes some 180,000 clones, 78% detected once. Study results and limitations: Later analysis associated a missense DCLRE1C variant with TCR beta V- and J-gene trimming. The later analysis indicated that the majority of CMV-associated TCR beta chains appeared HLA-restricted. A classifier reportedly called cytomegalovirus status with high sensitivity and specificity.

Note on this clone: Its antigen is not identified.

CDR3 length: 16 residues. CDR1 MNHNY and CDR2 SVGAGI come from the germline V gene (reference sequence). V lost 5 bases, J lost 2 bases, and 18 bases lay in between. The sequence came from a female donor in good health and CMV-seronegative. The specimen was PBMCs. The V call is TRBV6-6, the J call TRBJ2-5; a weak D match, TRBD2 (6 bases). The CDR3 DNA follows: TGTGCCAGCAGTAATACAGCCTCGGCGGGGCAAGAGACCCAGTACTTC. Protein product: CASSNTASAGQETQYF.